The rows below give T cell receptor beta chains drawn from one sample of a study of identical twins. Using its own MiXCR run on the 5' RACE reads, TCRdb lists one record per CDR3 protein. Seen here are around 1.7 million distinct CDR3 sequences, around a third observed once, and the top ten hold under 0.35%. The sequencing sample was made of cord blood. These receptors all come from a newborn girl in good health. Both conserved end residues are part of each CDR3. The D gene is left open where the match is weak. Expanded clones get a size class; other rows say once, few or many, or leave the size out.

v_gene	abundance	d_gene	j_gene	CDR3nt	CDR3aa
TRBV6-2/TRBV6-3	NA	TRBD1	TRBJ2-7	TGTGCCAGCAGTTACCCCCCCACGACAGGGGTCTACGAGCAGTACTTC	CASSYPPTTGVYEQYF
TRBV20-1	many	TRBD1	TRBJ2-7	TGCAGTGCTAGAGATCCAGGGGGCTCCTACGAGCAGTACTTC	CSARDPGGSYEQYF
TRBV5-6	NA	NA	TRBJ2-5	TGTGCCAGCAGTCTCTTGGCTGAGGTCAGAGAGACCCAGTACTTC	CASSLLAEVRETQYF
TRBV28	NA	TRBD1	TRBJ1-1	TGTGCCAGCAGAGGAAACAGGGGCACGAACACTGAAGCTTTCTTT	CASRGNRGTNTEAFF
TRBV6-5	few	TRBD2	TRBJ2-7	TGTGCCAGCAGTTACTCGATGGGACTAGCTGATTACGAGCAGTACTTC	CASSYSMGLADYEQYF
TRBV7-8	few	TRBD2	TRBJ2-6	TGTGCCAGCAGCCTGGGACTAGCTACCGGGGCCAACGTCCTGACTTTC	CASSLGLATGANVLTF
TRBV20-1	NA	NA	TRBJ2-7	TGCAGTGCTAGCGATCCTAGCTCGATCCACGAGCAGTACTTC	CSASDPSSIHEQYF
TRBV7-9	few	TRBD1	TRBJ1-2	TGTGCCAGCAGCTTAGGCTCACAGGGGGCCCGATATGGCTACACCTTC	CASSLGSQGARYGYTF
TRBV20-1	NA	NA	TRBJ2-1	TGCAGTGCTAGCTCCGTGGGAAGGGCCTACAATGAGCAGTTCTTC	CSASSVGRAYNEQFF
TRBV6-5	many	NA	TRBJ2-7	TGTGCCAGCAGTCGCACCCAAGGCTACGAGCAGTACTTC	CASSRTQGYEQYF
TRBV11-2	NA	TRBD2	TRBJ2-4	TGTGCCAGCAGCTGGACTAGCGGGGGGGCCAAAACCATTCAGTACTTC	CASSWTSGGAKTIQYF
TRBV10-3	NA	NA	TRBJ1-5	TGTGCCATCGGGGGGGGCCCTCAGCCCCAGCATTTT	CAIGGGPQPQHF
TRBV27	few	TRBD2	TRBJ2-7	TGTGCCAGCAGTTTCTCCGTACGCGGGGGGTCTTACGAGCAGTACTTC	CASSFSVRGGSYEQYF
TRBV7-2	NA	TRBD2	TRBJ2-7	TGTGCCAGCAGCTTATGGGGCGGGAGGATGTTCGACGAGCAGTACTTC	CASSLWGGRMFDEQYF
TRBV5-1	few	NA	TRBJ2-7	TGCGCCAGCAGCTTGACAGGGTCGACCTACGAGCAGTACTTC	CASSLTGSTYEQYF
TRBV12-3/TRBV12-4	NA	NA	TRBJ2-5	TGTGCCAGCAGTTTATTGCGTTACCGAGAGACCCAGTACTTC	CASSLLRYRETQYF
TRBV12-3/TRBV12-4	NA	NA	TRBJ2-3	TGTGCCAGCAGTTTCCCCGGGTACCGGGCCACAGATACGCAGTATTTT	CASSFPGYRATDTQYF
TRBV5-1	NA	TRBD1	TRBJ1-1	TGCGCCGGCAGCACAAAACAGGGGGGCACTGAAGCTTTCTTT	CAGSTKQGGTEAFF
TRBV24-1	NA	TRBD1	TRBJ1-4	TGTGCCACCAGTAAGCCAGGGGGCACTAATGAAAAACTGTTTTTT	CATSKPGGTNEKLFF
TRBV3-1	NA	NA	TRBJ1-3	TGTGCCAGCAGCCAAGATGGAAGGGGCCTCTCTGGAAACACCATATATTTT	CASSQDGRGLSGNTIYF
TRBV20-1	few	TRBD1	TRBJ1-1	TGCAGTGCTAGAGAATCGGGACAGATGAACACTGAAGCTTTCTTT	CSARESGQMNTEAFF
TRBV20-1	few	TRBD2	TRBJ2-3	TGCAGTGCTAGAGATGCGCGGGGGAGCACAGATACGCAGTATTTT	CSARDARGSTDTQYF
TRBV12-3/TRBV12-4	NA	NA	TRBJ2-1	TGTGCCAGCAGCCGGGGCCTTACAGAGTCCTACAATGAGCAGTTCTTC	CASSRGLTESYNEQFF
TRBV29-1	many	NA	TRBJ1-2	TGCAGCGTTGACCTGTATGGCTACACCTTC	CSVDLYGYTF
TRBV25-1	few	TRBD2	TRBJ2-3	TGTGCCAGCAGTATGAGCGGGGGGCCCACAGATACGCAGTATTTT	CASSMSGGPTDTQYF
TRBV6-1	NA	TRBD2	TRBJ2-1	TGTGCCAGCAAGGGTTTCGGACTAGCGGAAGGAGGTTCATCCAATGAGCAGTTCTTC	CASKGFGLAEGGSSNEQFF
TRBV5-6	NA	TRBD2	TRBJ2-7	TGTGCCAGCAGCCCAACCAGACTAGCCATCCCGGGAGAGCAGTACTTC	CASSPTRLAIPGEQYF
TRBV6-5	NA	NA	TRBJ2-1	TGTGCCAGCAGTTACGTTGGCTTCGATCCGAGTTTACGAACCAATGAGCAGTTCTTC	CASSYVGFDPSLRTNEQFF
TRBV20-1	NA	TRBD1	TRBJ1-2	TGCAGTGCGCTCTCCGGGACAGGCTATGGCTACACCTTC	CSALSGTGYGYTF
TRBV11-2	few	TRBD2	TRBJ2-1	TGTGCCAGCAGCCCCATCCGTAGACTAGCTCCAAACAATGAGCAGTTCTTC	CASSPIRRLAPNNEQFF
TRBV19	NA	TRBD2	TRBJ2-4	TGTGCCAGTAGCCCCGGGGGGGCCAGAAACATTCAGTACTTC	CASSPGGARNIQYF
TRBV5-1	few	NA	TRBJ2-5	TGCGCCAGCAGCTTGGACGTGTCGCGGGGGCGGGAGACCCAGTACTTC	CASSLDVSRGRETQYF
TRBV20-1	NA	NA	TRBJ1-1	TGCAGTGCTAGGGAGGTCACCCTTGGGGCTTTCTTT	CSAREVTLGAFF
TRBV27	few	TRBD2	TRBJ2-7	TGTGCCAGCAGTTTATGGGGACTAGCGGGAGGGCCCTCCTACGAGCAGTACTTC	CASSLWGLAGGPSYEQYF
TRBV15	once	NA	TRBJ1-5	TGTGCCACCAGCAGAGATCCCAATCAGCCCCGGCATTTT	CATSRDPNQPRHF
TRBV29-1	few	NA	TRBJ1-2	TGCAGCGTCGTCCTAGGATTGGGGTATGGCTACACCTTC	CSVVLGLGYGYTF
TRBV7-9	NA	TRBD1	TRBJ2-3	TGTGCCAGCAGCCTCGGAAACAGGGGATCCACAGATACGCAGTATTTT	CASSLGNRGSTDTQYF
TRBV25-1	few	TRBD2	TRBJ2-3	TGTGCCAGCAGTGAAACACTCCTAGCGGGGGGTTACACAGATACGCAGTATTTT	CASSETLLAGGYTDTQYF
TRBV3-1	NA	TRBD2	TRBJ2-5	TGTGCCAGCAGCCCCCCCAGGCGACTAGCGAAACAAGAGACCCAGTACTTC	CASSPPRRLAKQETQYF
TRBV5-1	few	NA	TRBJ2-5	TGCGCCAGCAGCTTCATGGGCAGGGACCAAGAGACCCAGTACTTC	CASSFMGRDQETQYF
TRBV20-1	NA	NA	TRBJ1-5	TGCAGTGCTGGCCGGGGCCGTCAGCCCCAGCATTTT	CSAGRGRQPQHF
TRBV25-1	NA	NA	TRBJ2-5	TGTGCCAGCAGCACCACAGGGACTGAGACCCAGTACTTC	CASSTTGTETQYF